The present TCR beta chain was sequenced within a study of T cell responses to AZD1222 COVID-19 vaccine. The study's findings and limits: Regions 160-218 and 743-854 dominated among vaccine-associated CD4 TCRs spanning spike. Females made up more of the donors, who were largely white British, and clonal diversity may have come out too low. Increased Spike-specific TCR breadth and depth were observed after two AZD1222 doses. Seropositive at baseline were only a handful of AZD1222 recipients.

Germline V gene sequence: CDR1 MDHEN, CDR2 SYDVKM. V dropped 1 base and J dropped 0 bases, with 10 bases sitting between them. This CDR3 is 17 amino acids long. Sequencing was performed with immunoSEQ multiplex PCR; in TCRdb, only in-frame clones are kept and a portion is missing. Of approximately 35,000 clones in the sample, 85% to 90% were seen once. Regarding this clone: Its antigen remains unknown.

The gene calls are TRBV28 and TRBJ2-6, with D uncertain. The sample here was peripheral blood, taken 28 days after the second AZD1222 dose. This TCR was recovered from an adult who received the AZD1222 COVID-19 vaccine. The CDR3 DNA sequence: TGTGCCAGCAGTTTATCGCCAGTACTCTCTGGGGCCAACGTCCTGACTTTC. This codes for CASSLSPVLSGANVLTF.